Shown below are 27 T cell receptor beta chains from a single sample sequenced in a study of T cell responses to AZD1222 COVID-19 vaccine. Here immunoSEQ multiplex PCR was the method, and the copy in TCRdb shows in-frame clones only, minus some. The sample holds roughly 180,000 clones, roughly nine tenths seen once. Here the sequenced sample was peripheral blood, taken 28 days after the second AZD1222 dose. The receptors were gathered from an adult who received the AZD1222 COVID-19 vaccine.

V is TRBV6-5 and J is TRBJ2-2; D could derive from TRBD1 or TRBD2 (5 bases each). The CDR3 has 15 amino acids. The germline CDR1 and CDR2 sequences are MNHEY and SVGAGI. Trimming removed 7 bases at V and 5 bases at J, with 17 bases between. The CDR3 protein is CASTARDRITGELFF. The CDR3 nucleotides read TGTGCCAGCACCGCTCGGGACCGAATAACCGGGGAGCTGTTTTTT.

The chain combines TRBV6-1 with TRBJ2-1; 7 bases fit TRBD1. The CDR3 runs 16 residues. Germline CDR1 is MNHNS and CDR2 is SASEGT. V gave up 6 bases and J gave up 4 bases; unmatched junction bases: 12. In DNA form, the CDR3 reads TGTGCCAGCAGGGAACAGGGGCCCATGGCTTACAATGAGCAGTTCTTC. Residues: CASREQGPMAYNEQFF.

In its sample, this clone was seen a few times. The CDR3 DNA is TGTGCCAGCAGCTTAGCGAGCGGTTCCGGGGCCAACGTCCTGACTTTC. This sequence encodes CASSLASGSGANVLTF. The V gene is TRBV7-2, the J gene TRBJ2-6, with D perhaps TRBD2 (5 bases). Looked up from germline, CDR1 is SGHTA and CDR2 is FQGNSA. Trimming pared 0 bases from V and 4 bases from J, leaving 10 bases between. The CDR3 loop spans 16 amino acids.

The chain employs TRBV2 and TRBJ1-5; 8 positions agree with TRBD1. V trimming: 7 bases; J trimming: 2 bases; junction bases outside the gene matches: 1. From germline, CDR1 is SNHLY and CDR2 FYNNEI. CDR3 length: 13 residues. In nucleotides, the CDR3 is TGTGCCAGCAAGACAGGGGGCAATCAGCCCCAGCATTTT. Its translation: CASKTGGNQPQHF.

CDR3 sequence (DNA): TGTGCCAGCAGTTTTCGGACAGCCGGCGGGCAGCCCCAGCATTTT. Translated: CASSFRTAGGQPQHF. This sequence joins TRBV6-6 and TRBJ1-5, with D possibly being TRBD1 (6 bases). The CDR3 sequence is 15 residues long. V dropped 4 bases and J dropped 7 bases, with 17 bases sitting between them. Germline V gene data show CDR1 as MNHNY and CDR2 as SVGAGI (reference sequence).

The chain uses TRBV5-1 and TRBJ2-2; 8 bases match TRBD2. With V trimmed by 0 bases and J by 1 base, 2 bases remained unmatched. CDR1 is SGHRS, CDR2 YFSETQ, per germline. The CDR3 loop spans 16 amino acids. CDR3 bases: TGCGCCAGCAGCTTGGTTGCGGGAGGGAACACCGGGGAGCTGTTTTTT. This translates into CASSLVAGGNTGELFF.

The CDR3 spells CASRLVGQGVFNEKLFF. The CDR3 coding sequence is TGTGCAAGTCGCTTAGTGGGACAGGGGGTCTTTAATGAAAAACTGTTTTTT. J is TRBJ1-4 and V is TRBV12-2; the D call TRBD1 from the table was never checked on the DNA. TRBV12-2 is termed a pseudogene. The CDR3 contains 17 residues.

The V gene is TRBV2, the J gene TRBJ2-5; TRBD2 matches 10 bases. With 8 bases clipped from V and 3 bases from J, the junction kept 6 bases outside the gene matches. In germline, CDR1 is SNHLY, CDR2 FYNNEI. The CDR3 totals 14 residues. DNA for the CDR3: TGTGCCAGCGGCGGCACTAGCGGGAAAGAGACCCAGTACTTC. This codes for CASGGTSGKETQYF.

V is TRBV9 and J is TRBJ2-1; 8 bases line up with TRBD1. The CDR3 loop spans 16 amino acids. From germline, CDR1 is SGDLS and CDR2 YYNGEE. V lost 0 bases, J lost 6 bases, and 8 bases stayed unmatched. The CDR3 protein is CASSVGWTGFGNEQFF. The CDR3 region has the DNA TGTGCCAGCAGCGTAGGCTGGACAGGGTTTGGCAATGAGCAGTTCTTC.

The J gene is TRBJ1-1, the V gene TRBV19; TRBD1 matches 7 bases. The J segment lost 4 bases and the V segment lost 5 bases, leaving 10 bases of the junction unmatched. The CDR3 contains 15 residues. Germline CDR1 and CDR2: LNHDA and SQIVND (reference sequence). The CDR3 DNA sequence: TGTGCCAGTAGTTCAACAGGGGCGATGGGCACTGAAGCTTTCTTT. This encodes CASSSTGAMGTEAFF.

The rearrangement joins TRBV6-5 to TRBJ1-1; D not resolved. Trimming left V 3 bases short and J 10 bases short, with 15 bases between. Germline V gene sequence: CDR1 MNHEY, CDR2 SVGAGI. This CDR3 region has 13 residues. In DNA form, the CDR3 reads TGTGCCAGCAGTTATGACGGACCCGATGGAGCTTTCTTT. Translated, it gives CASSYDGPDGAFF.

The CDR3 spells CAWSVSGTPPLAQYF. The CDR3 DNA sequence: TGTGCCTGGAGTGTGAGCGGGACCCCCCCATTGGCCCAGTACTTC. The chain carries TRBV30 and TRBJ2-5; 7 bases fit TRBD2. After removal of 0 bases from V and 9 bases from J, the junction contained 13 bases not matched to a gene. The CDR3 is 15 amino acids. Per the germline V gene, CDR1 is GTSNPN and CDR2 is SVGIG (reference sequence).

The rearrangement joins TRBV29-1 to TRBJ1-2; 8 bases match TRBD1. J lost 7 bases, V lost 6 bases, and 7 bases had no gene match. CDR3 length equals 12 residues. From germline, CDR1 is SQVTM and CDR2 ANQGSEA. CDR3 sequence reads: CSVDTDRVGYTF. In DNA form, the CDR3 reads TGCAGCGTGGACACGGACAGGGTTGGCTACACCTTC.

The chain has TRBV5-1 and TRBJ2-5; D gene ambiguous. Germline loops: CDR1 SGHRS, CDR2 YFSETQ. Trimming removed 1 base from V and 5 bases from J, with 15 bases in between. The CDR3 has 15 amino acids. CDR3 bases: TGCGCCAGCAGCTTGAGTAGGAGAGATGAGGAGACCCAGTACTTC. This encodes CASSLSRRDEETQYF.

CDR3 amino acids: CASSFQFYGYTF. CDR3 bases: TGTGCCAGCAGTTTCCAATTCTATGGCTACACCTTC. The genes are TRBV12-3 or TRBV12-4 and TRBJ1-2, with no clear D. This CDR3 spans 12 amino acids. Deletions cut 3 bases from V and 4 bases from J, with 6 bases between.

V gene TRBV18 combines with J gene TRBJ1-1; D not resolved. V lost 1 base to trimming and J lost 4 bases, with 16 bases between them. The CDR3 runs 16 residues. The germline gives CDR1 KGHSH, CDR2 LQKENI. The CDR3 reads CASSPLSRVVGTEAFF. Here the CDR3 DNA reads TGTGCCAGCTCACCACTTTCGAGGGTAGTGGGCACTGAAGCTTTCTTT.

The genes are TRBV30 and TRBJ1-6; D not resolved. Per germline, CDR1 GTSNPN and CDR2 SVGIG (reference sequence). The CDR3 has 13 residues. Trimming removed 8 bases at V and 7 bases at J, with 15 bases between. The CDR3 loop reads CARGIEANSPLHF. The CDR3 DNA follows: TGTGCCCGTGGAATAGAGGCAAATTCACCCCTCCACTTT.

The CDR3 reads CAWGTGGSTGELFF. DNA for the CDR3: TGTGCCTGGGGGACAGGGGGCTCTACCGGGGAGCTGTTTTTT. The chain recombines TRBV30 with TRBJ2-2; TRBD1 agrees at 12 bases. There are 14 residues in the CDR3. Per the germline V gene, CDR1 is GTSNPN and CDR2 is SVGIG (reference sequence). V was clipped by 5 bases and J by 5 bases; unmatched bases: 3.

CDR3 amino acids: CASSPTGGSNQPQHF. CDR3 in DNA: TGTGCCAGCAGTCCAACAGGGGGTAGCAATCAGCCCCAGCATTTT. The chain joins TRBV6-4 to TRBJ1-5; 8 bases agree with TRBD1. This CDR3 is 15 amino acids long. Trimming cost V 5 bases and J 0 bases; bases outside gene matches: 3. Germline V lookup: CDR1 MRHNA, CDR2 SNTAGT.

V usage is TRBV30 and J usage is TRBJ2-7; TRBD2 is a possible D gene (6 bases). This CDR3 comprises 14 residues. In germline, CDR1 is GTSNPN, CDR2 SVGIG (reference sequence). V shed 4 bases and J shed 0 bases, with 13 bases lying between them. The CDR3 DNA reads as TGTGCCTGGAAGGTGTCGGACTACTCCTACGAGCAGTACTTC. Its protein product is CAWKVSDYSYEQYF.

The rearrangement uses TRBV11-3 and TRBJ2-1; D may be TRBD2 (6 bases). The CDR3 extends over 12 amino acids. V shed 4 bases and J shed 7 bases, with 8 bases lying between them. CDR1 and CDR2 (germline): SGHNT, YENEEA. The CDR3 here is CASSSGRNEQFF. The DNA of the CDR3 is TGTGCCAGCAGCTCAGGGAGGAATGAGCAGTTCTTC.

This CDR3 is CASSFGTKETQYF. DNA for the CDR3: TGTGCCAGCAGTTTTGGTACCAAAGAGACCCAGTACTTC. V is TRBV28 and J is TRBJ2-5, with no clear D. The CDR3 extends over 13 amino acids. The ends were cut back, 3 bases at V and 3 bases at J, with 8 bases in the middle. Looked up from germline, CDR1 is MDHEN and CDR2 is SYDVKM.

The rearrangement links TRBV5-4 to TRBJ2-5; tentatively, D is TRBD1 or TRBD2 (5 bases each). The CDR3 has 14 residues. Trimming removed 1 base at V and 4 bases at J, with 11 bases between. Per germline, CDR1 SGHNT and CDR2 YYREEE (reference sequence). The chain's CDR3 is CASSLTVRGETQYF. The CDR3 nucleotides read TGTGCCAGCAGCTTGACAGTGAGGGGAGAGACCCAGTACTTC.

V is TRBV18 and J is TRBJ1-1; 7 bases fit TRBD1. The length of the CDR3 is 15 residues. The trim removed 3 bases at V and 5 bases at J, leaving 9 bases unmatched. Germline V lookup: CDR1 KGHSH, CDR2 LQKENI. CDR3 bases: TGTGCCAGCTCACCCATTAAGGGGGCGGCGACTGAAGCTTTCTTT. It encodes CASSPIKGAATEAFF. The full variable domain, in which reference TRBV18 and TRBJ1-1 provide the parts outside the CDR3, is NAGVMQNPRHLVRRRGQEARLRCSPMKGHSHVYWYRQLPEEGLKFMVYLQKENIIDESGMPKERFSAEFPKEGPSILRIQQVVRGDSAAYFCASSPIKGAATEAFFGQGTRLTVV.

The chain combines TRBV7-3 with TRBJ2-1; D assignment may be TRBD1 or TRBD2 (5 bases each). CDR1 and CDR2 from the germline V gene are SGHTA and FQGTGA. Deletions cut 0 bases from V and 5 bases from J, with 17 bases between. This CDR3 is 17 amino acids long. CDR3: CASSLTAGARVNNEQFF. The CDR3 coding sequence is TGTGCCAGCAGCTTAACGGCCGGGGCGCGGGTGAACAATGAGCAGTTCTTC.

The chain recombines TRBV5-1 with TRBJ2-2; D unresolved. The CDR3 is made up of 15 amino acids. Germline V gene sequence: CDR1 SGHRS, CDR2 YFSETQ. V shed 4 bases and J shed 3 bases, with 13 bases lying between them. The CDR3, as DNA: TGCGCCAGCAGCCCCTCGGTGCCCGACACCGGGGAGCTGTTTTTT. Residues: CASSPSVPDTGELFF. The full variable domain, rest sourced from reference TRBV5-1 and TRBJ2-2, is KAGVTQTPRYLIKTRGQQVTLSCSPISGHRSVSWYQQTPGQGLQFLFEYFSETQRNKGNFPGRFSGRQFSNSRSEMNVSTLELGDSALYLCASSPSVPDTGELFFGEGSRLTVL.

The rearrangement uses TRBV18 and TRBJ1-1, with D possibly being TRBD1 (6 bases). This CDR3 is 14 amino acids long. The germline CDR1 and CDR2 sequences are KGHSH and LQKENI. V lost 5 bases to trimming and J lost 4 bases, with 14 bases between them. CDR3 DNA sequence: TGTGCCAGCTCATCCCTCACAGGGCGCACTGAAGCTTTCTTT. It codes for CASSSLTGRTEAFF.